Below, one T cell receptor beta chain is given with its context. The antigen this receptor binds is unknown. The record has no base qualities; no much larger clone is one base away. Preparation of the library involved RT-PCR. The listed sequencing device is Illumina HiSeq 2500. In TCRdb, the public reads were trimmed at Q25 with fastp and aligned with MiXCR, with productive beta chains retained. CDR3 protein duplicates are merged, each entry listing the most common genes and DNA. For this sample the table gives 150,000 to 200,000 distinct CDR3 sequences, of which about 12% were detected only once. Together, the top ten hold about 31% of the sample. The CDR1 and CDR2 encoded by the germline V gene are MNHEY and SVGAGI. Including the terminal cysteine and phenylalanine, the CDR3 comprises 13 residues. Only the CDR3 part of the read is kept: 39 bases, read in frame from the first base. The germline V and J ends show losses of 3 bases and 9 bases respectively, and no gene match explains 7 bases of the junction.

This entry is derived from a study of response to subunit inactivated influenza vaccine (dated by TCRdb to the late 2010s). With regard to the full study: The study used deep quantitative T cell receptor repertoire profiling to track responses to a trivalent subunit inactivated influenza vaccine. Paper-wide results and their limitations: According to the authors, only a limited number of new T cells may be recruited by each seasonal influenza vaccination.

These data were likewise used in another study, on T cells expressing NK-cell markers. From the second report: TCR beta cDNA libraries were prepared using 5'RACE template switching, which introduced a universal primer site and unique molecular identifiers. TCR beta-chain repertoires were profiled in sorted CD3+CD56+NKG2C+, CD3+CD56+NKG2C- and CD3+CD56-NKG2C+ T-cell subsets from several donors. Among the eight sequenced donors, seven were HCMV-seropositive and one was HCMV-seronegative. To restrict sorting to alphabetaTCR-expressing T cells, an anti-gammadeltaTCR antibody was added in several experiments. In six donors, the dominant CD3+CD56+NKG2C+ clonotypes were among the top 10 CD8+ clonotypes and accounted for about 1.0-7.5% of CD8+ T cells. Those dominant clonotypes were again the most abundant among CD3+CD56-NKG2C+ cells in a handful of donors, at 28.3-60.1%. Whether the expanded NKG2C-expressing T cell clones were specific for HCMV antigens was left unclear. All eight donors whose samples were sequenced were randomly selected healthy volunteers, three of them men and five women. HCMV-specific IgG was detected in serum with a commercial ELISA kit to determine HCMV serostatus. Peripheral blood mononuclear cells were isolated from blood by Ficoll density gradient centrifugation. CD4+ and CD8+ T cells were isolated from PBMC by magnetic immunoseparation with Miltenyi isolation kits. cDNA synthesis was primed from the TCR beta constant segment, followed by two successive PCR amplification steps. Illumina HiSeq 2000/2500, MiSeq or NextSeq was used to sequence libraries as 2 x 150 bp reads. Reads were demultiplexed and grouped by UMI with MIGEC, and clonotypes were assembled and quantified with MiTCR. Only TCR cDNA sequences supported by at least two reads were kept to exclude erroneous sequences. The tcR package was used for downstream repertoire analysis, with clonotypes matched between fractions based on CDR3 nucleotide sequence plus V segment. VDJmatch was used to annotate antigen specificity against VDJdb, with one amino acid substitution allowed in CDR3.

The chain was built from TRBV6-5 and TRBJ2-7; 8 central bases correspond to TRBD1. This TCR was sampled from a man aged 50 to 59 who received an inactivated influenza vaccine. Donor details come from another sample of the same person, matched by shared clones. This specimen was CD8+ T cells sorted from PBMCs, taken roughly 12 days after vaccination. The CDR3 protein sequence reads: CASSYYRGDGQYF. Read as DNA, the sequence is TGTGCCAGCAGTTATTACAGGGGGGACGGGCAGTACTTC.